The 20 T cell receptor beta chains below were found in one sample sequenced in a study of neoadjuvant nivolumab and ipilimumab in lung cancer. Method: immunoSEQ multiplex PCR; TCRdb's copy keeps in-frame clones and lacks some. The sample holds about 29,000 clones, 83% seen once. Sequenced here: tumor tissue, sampled after neoadjuvant nivolumab, alone or with ipilimumab, at or shortly before surgery. All receptors derive from an adult with non-small cell lung cancer.

The rearrangement joins TRBV11-2 to TRBJ2-1; 8 positions agree with TRBD2. Germline V gene data show CDR1 as SGHAT and CDR2 as FQNNGV. The ends lost 6 bases at V and 2 bases at J; junction bases unmatched: 6. The CDR3 is made up of 15 amino acids. CDR3 DNA sequence: TGTGCCAGCAGGTATCCGGGACTAGCCTACAATGAGCAGTTCTTC. This translates into CASRYPGLAYNEQFF.

J is TRBJ1-2 and V is TRBV7-2, with no clear D. The CDR3 sequence is 14 residues long. Germline V gene data show CDR1 as SGHTA and CDR2 as FQGNSA. Trimming removed 4 bases from V and 4 bases from J, with 13 bases in between. DNA for the CDR3: TGTGCCAGCAGCTCGTACATGGTCACCTATGGCTACACCTTC. Amino acids: CASSSYMVTYGYTF.

V and J are TRBV7-9 and TRBJ1-6; TRBD1 matches 7 bases. CDR1 and CDR2 (germline): SEHNR, FQNEAQ (reference sequence). V lost 5 bases and J lost 7; bases outside the gene matches: 11. The length of the CDR3 is 16 residues. CDR3 DNA sequence: TGTGCCAGCAGCCCGACCGGGGCAGGGGGGAATTCACCCCTCCACTTT. The encoded protein is CASSPTGAGGNSPLHF. Variable domain in full (rest from reference TRBV7-9 and TRBJ1-6): DTGVSQNPRHKITKRGQNVTFRCDPISEHNRLYWYRQTLGQGPEFLTYFQNEAQLEKSRLLSDRFSAERPKGSFSTLEIQRTEQGDSAMYLCASSPTGAGGNSPLHFGNGTRLTVT.

The rearrangement joins TRBV7-9 to TRBJ1-1; D is uncertain. V lost 4 bases and J 0 bases, leaving 9 bases between the germline ends. CDR3 length equals 14 residues. Germline V gene data show CDR1 as SEHNR and CDR2 as FQNEAQ (reference sequence). The CDR3 DNA reads TGTGCCAGCAGCTCGACCGTCTTGAACACTGAAGCTTTCTTT. Translation: CASSSTVLNTEAFF.

The chain employs TRBV6-1 and TRBJ2-5, with D perhaps TRBD1 (5 bases). Looked up from germline, CDR1 is MNHNS and CDR2 is SASEGT. V was pared by 6 bases and J by 5 bases, with 16 bases between. CDR3 length: 14 amino acids. The CDR3 DNA sequence: TGTGCCAGCAGGCGGACAACCTCACGGGAGACCCAGTACTTC. Protein: CASRRTTSRETQYF.

The rearrangement links TRBV7-2 to TRBJ1-2, with TRBD1 matching 7 bases. Trimming cost V 4 bases and J 2 bases; bases outside gene matches: 4. Germline lookup yields CDR1 SGHTA and CDR2 FQGNSA. The CDR3 length is 14 residues. CDR3 loop: CASSYQQGNYGYTF. CDR3 bases: TGTGCCAGCAGCTACCAACAGGGGAACTATGGCTACACCTTC.

The rearrangement uses TRBV27 and TRBJ2-7; D possibly matches TRBD1 or TRBD2 (5 bases each). Germline V lookup: CDR1 MNHEY, CDR2 SMNVEV (reference sequence). V was clipped by 3 bases and J by 0 bases, with 6 bases between them. The CDR3 totals 13 residues. The CDR3 DNA follows: TGTGCCAGCAGTTTGGGGGACTCCTACGAGCAGTACTTC. This translates into CASSLGDSYEQYF.

The table lists this clone with a few counts. The J gene is TRBJ2-1, the V gene TRBV11-2; 16 nucleotides align to TRBD2. The germline V gene has CDR1 SGHAT and CDR2 FQNNGV. The CDR3 loop spans 18 amino acids. The junction had 3 bases not matched to a gene; V was cut back by 0 bases and J by 4 bases. CDR3 DNA: TGTGCCAGCAGCTTAGATGGGGGACTAGCGGGAGGGTACAATGAGCAGTTCTTC. It is translated as CASSLDGGLAGGYNEQFF.

V usage is TRBV5-1 and J usage is TRBJ2-5, with D tentatively TRBD2 (5 bases). Trimming shortened V by 5 bases and J by 5 bases, and 7 bases separated the two germline ends. Per the germline V gene, CDR1 is SGHRS and CDR2 is YFSETQ. This CDR3 is 11 amino acids long. The CDR3, as DNA: TGCGCCAGCAGGAGAGGGGAGACCCAGTACTTC. Amino acids: CASRRGETQYF.

This clone was picked up one time. The chain is built from TRBV5-4 and TRBJ2-2, with 11 bases matching TRBD2. CDR1 SGHNT and CDR2 YYREEE come from the germline V gene (reference sequence). The CDR3 has 17 residues. V was pared by 0 bases and J by 0 bases, with 1 base of the junction left unmatched. For the CDR3, the DNA is TGTGCCAGCAGCTTGGGTAGCGGGAGGGCGAACACCGGGGAGCTGTTTTTT. Translating it yields CASSLGSGRANTGELFF.

The chain recombines TRBV4-2 with TRBJ1-1; D possibly corresponds to TRBD1 (5 bases). CDR3 length equals 13 residues. Trimming took 8 bases from V and 0 from J, leaving 10 bases between them. The germline CDR1 and CDR2 sequences are LGHNA and YNFKEQ. The CDR3 DNA reads TGTGCCAGCCGGGGGGATTTGAACACTGAAGCTTTCTTT. Its translation is CASRGDLNTEAFF.

This chain connects TRBV6-1 to TRBJ1-2; D uncertain. Trimming stripped 3 bases from V and 0 bases from J, with 14 bases between. In germline, CDR1 is MNHNS, CDR2 SASEGT. CDR3 length equals 16 residues. This chain's CDR3 is CASSDVGSPPNYGYTF. The CDR3 DNA reads TGTGCCAGCAGTGATGTGGGGTCCCCTCCTAACTATGGCTACACCTTC.

This clone showed up just once. The rearrangement links TRBV5-1 to TRBJ1-4; D is ambiguous. Germline values: CDR1 SGHRS, CDR2 YFSETQ. Trimming took off 2 bases at V and 4 bases at J, with 9 bases between the two ends. CDR3 length equals 14 residues. The CDR3 region has the DNA TGCGCCAGCAGCTTTGTACCGAATAATGAAAAACTGTTTTTT. Protein: CASSFVPNNEKLFF.

The table lists this clone with a count of one. The chain combines TRBV5-6 with TRBJ2-3; no clear D. The CDR3 is 17 amino acids. Germline V lookup: CDR1 SGHDT, CDR2 YYEEEE. The V and J ends lost 6 bases and 3 bases respectively, with 23 bases between them. The CDR3: CASMSPVVGPGTDTQYF. CDR3 in DNA: TGTGCCAGCATGAGCCCCGTTGTGGGCCCCGGGACAGATACGCAGTATTTT.

The chain has TRBV10-1 and TRBJ2-1, with 12 positions matching TRBD1. The junction had 7 bases not matched to a gene; V was cut back by 4 bases and J by 6 bases. Per the germline V gene, CDR1 is WNHNN and CDR2 is SYGVQD (reference sequence). There are 16 residues in the CDR3. The CDR3 region has the DNA TGCGCCAGCAGTGTCCCCCGGGACAGGGGGCTCAATGAGCAGTTCTTC. It encodes CASSVPRDRGLNEQFF.

The chain couples TRBV7-3 to TRBJ2-1; D ambiguous. V shed 5 bases and J shed 4 bases, with 3 bases lying between them. Germline V CDR1 and CDR2: SGHTA, FQGTGA. The CDR3 sequence is 11 residues long. The CDR3 nucleotides are TGTGCCAGCAGCGATTACAATGAGCAGTTCTTC. It encodes CASSDYNEQFF.

The rearrangement joins TRBV20-1 to TRBJ1-1; a possible D gene is TRBD1 (5 bases). V was pared by 4 bases and J by 5 bases, with 8 bases between. Looked up from germline, CDR1 is DFQATT and CDR2 is SNEGSKA (reference sequence). CDR3 size: 11 residues. CDR3: CSAKGATEAFF. CDR3 DNA: TGCAGTGCTAAAGGGGCGACTGAAGCTTTCTTT.

This clone was seen only once. The chain couples TRBV11-2 to TRBJ2-3, with D possibly TRBD1 on 5 matching bases. The germline CDR1 and CDR2 sequences are SGHAT and FQNNGV. Deletions cut 1 base from V and 3 bases from J, with 5 bases between. The CDR3 contains 13 residues. DNA of the CDR3: TGTGCCAGCAGCTTAGCAGGGACAGATACGCAGTATTTT. Translated: CASSLAGTDTQYF.

This chain connects TRBV5-1 to TRBJ1-2; 8 bases line up with TRBD1. V lost 4 bases to trimming and J lost 3 bases; unmatched junction nucleotides: 2. The CDR3 covers 13 residues. Germline V gene lookup returns CDR1 SGHRS and CDR2 YFSETQ. The DNA for the CDR3 is TGCGCCAGCAGCATGGGACAGGACTATGGCTACACCTTC. Its translation: CASSMGQDYGYTF.

CDR3: CASSLRLNTGELFF. For the CDR3, the DNA is TGTGCCAGCAGCTTGAGACTAAACACCGGGGAGCTGTTTTTT. The rearrangement uses TRBV11-2 and TRBJ2-2; D possibly corresponds to TRBD2 (5 bases). The CDR3 runs to 14 residues. V was trimmed by 3 bases and J by 2 bases, leaving 7 bases between them. The V gene's germline CDR1 is SGHAT and CDR2 FQNNGV. Full variable domain (remainder filled in from reference TRBV11-2 and TRBJ2-2): EAGVAQSPRYKIIEKRQSVAFWCNPISGHATLYWYQQILGQGPKLLIQFQNNGVVDDSQLPKDRFSAERLKGVDSTLKIQPAKLEDSAVYLCASSLRLNTGELFFGEGSRLTVL.